The 9 T cell receptor beta chains below come from one sample, sequenced in a study of liver allograft versus peripheral blood T cells. At the level of the study: The study compared liver allograft T cell receptor repertoires against peripheral blood repertoires of liver transplant recipients.

TCRdb fed the reads into MiXCR, producing one record per CDR3 protein. Of 8,000 to 9,500 distinct CDR3 sequences listed, under 20% were seen once; the top ten hold 25%. Every receptor here comes from a human patient who had a liver transplant. Some T cells may be provided by the graft donor.

The chain uses TRBV3-1 and TRBJ1-5; D call uncertain. Per the germline V gene, CDR1 is LGHDT and CDR2 is YNNKEL (reference sequence). This CDR3 has 14 residues. The V and J ends lost 1 base and 3 bases respectively, with 7 bases between them. CDR3 bases: TGTGCCAGCAGCCAAGTTACTGACAATCAGCCCCAGCATTTT. Translated, it gives CASSQVTDNQPQHF.

By frequency in the sample, this clonotype is medium-sized (0.01 to 0.1%). The chain has TRBV19 and TRBJ2-7, with D unclear. The CDR3 contains 14 residues. Trimming left V 3 bases short and J 4 bases short, with 13 bases between. Germline V gives CDR1 LNHDA, CDR2 SQIVND (reference sequence). The CDR3: CASSISQVAYEQYF. The CDR3 DNA is TGTGCCAGTAGTATTTCGCAGGTCGCGTACGAGCAGTACTTC.

The V gene is TRBV19, the J gene TRBJ1-2, with 9 bases fitting TRBD1. CDR1 is LNHDA and CDR2 is SQIVND in the germline V gene (reference sequence). V shed 5 bases, J shed 11 bases, and the junction held 6 bases outside the gene matches. The CDR3 consists of 12 residues. The CDR3 DNA is TGTGCCAGTAGTGCCCGACAGGGGGATTACACCTTC. Translated, it gives CASSARQGDYTF.

This clonotype occurred a few times. V is TRBV7-9 and J is TRBJ1-2; a possible D gene is TRBD1 (6 bases). The CDR3 has 11 residues. Germline lookup yields CDR1 SEHNR and CDR2 FQNEAQ (reference sequence). Trimming removed 3 bases from V and 8 bases from J, with 7 bases in between. CDR3 sequence (DNA): TGTGCCAGCAGCTTCCAGGGGGGCTACACCTTC. Residues: CASSFQGGYTF. Full variable domain (outside the CDR3, taken from reference TRBV7-9 and TRBJ1-2): DTGVSQNPRHKITKRGQNVTFRCDPISEHNRLYWYRQTLGQGPEFLTYFQNEAQLEKSRLLSDRFSAERPKGSFSTLEIQRTEQGDSAMYLCASSFQGGYTFGSGTRLTVV.

At least ten counts were recorded for this clonotype. This rearrangement joins TRBV19 to TRBJ1-1, with D maybe TRBD1 (6 bases). V was pared by 10 bases and J by 1 base, with 10 bases between. This CDR3 region has 12 residues. The germline V gene encodes CDR1 LNHDA and CDR2 SQIVND (reference sequence). This CDR3 reads CATEQGNTEAFF. The DNA for the CDR3 is TGTGCCACCGAACAGGGGAACACTGAAGCTTTCTTT. The entire variable domain, with the rest obtained from reference TRBV19 and TRBJ1-1, is as follows: DGGITQSPKYLFRKEGQNVTLSCEQNLNHDAMYWYRQDPGQGLRLIYYSQIVNDFQKGDIAEGYSVSREKKESFPLTVTSAQKNPTAFYLCATEQGNTEAFFGQGTRLTVV.

The chain combines TRBV27 with TRBJ2-7; 10 bases agree with TRBD2. Germline V gives CDR1 MNHEY, CDR2 SMNVEV (reference sequence). The trim removed 5 bases at V and 1 base at J, leaving 2 bases unmatched. The CDR3 totals 14 residues. The CDR3 protein is CASSLAGASYEQYF. The CDR3 DNA reads as TGTGCCAGCAGTCTAGCGGGGGCTTCCTACGAGCAGTACTTC.

This clonotype came up once. The chain carries TRBV2 and TRBJ1-6; 8 positions agree with TRBD1. The CDR3 sequence is 15 residues long. Germline assignment: CDR1 SNHLY and CDR2 FYNNEI. Losses at the gene ends were 8 bases for V and 9 bases for J; bases not matched to a gene: 12. The CDR3 DNA reads as TGTGCCAGCGACCCGGGACAGGCGGGGGTTTCACCCCTCCACTTT. This encodes CASDPGQAGVSPLHF.

This clonotype has just a few counts. The chain recombines TRBV20-1 with TRBJ2-2; TRBD1 matches 9 bases. The length of the CDR3 is 16 residues. V lost 2 bases, J lost 3 bases, and 7 bases stayed unmatched. CDR1 DFQATT and CDR2 SNEGSKA come from the germline V gene (reference sequence). The CDR3 spells CSARTYRGLDTGELFF. The CDR3 DNA reads as TGCAGTGCTAGAACCTACAGGGGGCTCGACACCGGGGAGCTGTTTTTT.

This clonotype was seen ten or more times. This sequence joins TRBV14 and TRBJ1-1; no clear D gene. CDR1 and CDR2 (germline): SGHDN, FVKESK. This CDR3 is built from 12 residues. The V gene lost 4 bases and the J gene lost 8 bases, with 11 bases spanning the gap. The CDR3 DNA is TGTGCCAGCAGCCCTCGCATGAACGAAGCTTTCTTT. As protein: CASSPRMNEAFF.